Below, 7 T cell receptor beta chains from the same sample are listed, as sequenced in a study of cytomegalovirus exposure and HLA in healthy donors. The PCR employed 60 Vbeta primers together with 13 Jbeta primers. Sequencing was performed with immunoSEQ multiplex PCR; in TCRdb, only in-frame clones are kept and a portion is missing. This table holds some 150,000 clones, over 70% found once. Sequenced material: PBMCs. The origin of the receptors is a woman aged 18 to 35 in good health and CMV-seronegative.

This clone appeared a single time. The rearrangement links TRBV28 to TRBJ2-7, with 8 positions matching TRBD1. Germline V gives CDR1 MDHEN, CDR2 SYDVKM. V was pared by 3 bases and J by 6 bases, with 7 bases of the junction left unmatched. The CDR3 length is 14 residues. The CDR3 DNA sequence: TGTGCCAGCAGTTTCCTCGACAGGGGTGGCGAGCAGTACTTC. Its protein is CASSFLDRGGEQYF.

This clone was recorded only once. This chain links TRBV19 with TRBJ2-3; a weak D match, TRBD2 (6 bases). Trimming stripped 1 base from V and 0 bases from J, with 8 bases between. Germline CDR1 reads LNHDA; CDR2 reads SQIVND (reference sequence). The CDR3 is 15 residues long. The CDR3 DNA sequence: TGTGCCAGTAGTATAGTAGCGGCAAGCACAGATACGCAGTATTTT. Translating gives CASSIVAASTDTQYF.

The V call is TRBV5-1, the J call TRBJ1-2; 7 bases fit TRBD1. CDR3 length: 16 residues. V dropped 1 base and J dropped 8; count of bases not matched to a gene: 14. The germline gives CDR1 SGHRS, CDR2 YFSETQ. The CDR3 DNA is TGCGCCAGCAGCTTGACTCTAGGGCCCCAGGGGGTCGGCTACACCTTC. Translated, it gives CASSLTLGPQGVGYTF.

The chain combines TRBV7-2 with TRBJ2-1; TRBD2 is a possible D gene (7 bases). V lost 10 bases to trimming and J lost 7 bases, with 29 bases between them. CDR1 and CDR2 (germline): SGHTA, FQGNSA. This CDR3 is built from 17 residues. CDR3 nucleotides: TGTGCCACCCCGTGGGGGGGCGGTTTTCATCGTACGAATGAGCAGTTCTTC. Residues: CATPWGGGFHRTNEQFF.

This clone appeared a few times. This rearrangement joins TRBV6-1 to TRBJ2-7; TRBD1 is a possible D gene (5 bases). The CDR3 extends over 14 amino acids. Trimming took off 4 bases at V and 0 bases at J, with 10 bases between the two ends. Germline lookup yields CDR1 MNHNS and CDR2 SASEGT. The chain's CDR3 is CASSVGDSSYEQYF. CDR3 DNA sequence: TGTGCCAGCAGTGTTGGTGACAGCTCCTACGAGCAGTACTTC.

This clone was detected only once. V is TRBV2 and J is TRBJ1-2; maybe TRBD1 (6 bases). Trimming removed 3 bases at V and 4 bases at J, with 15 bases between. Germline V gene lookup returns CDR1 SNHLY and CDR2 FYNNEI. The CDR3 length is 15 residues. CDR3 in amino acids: CASSERAGVIYGYTF. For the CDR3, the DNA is TGTGCCAGCAGTGAGAGGGCAGGGGTTATCTATGGCTACACCTTC.

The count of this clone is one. CDR3 sequence reads: CASSYSARLTTEAFF. The CDR3, as DNA: TGTGCCAGCAGTTACTCGGCCAGGCTGACCACTGAAGCTTTCTTT. The chain is built from TRBV6-5 and TRBJ1-1, with D hard to call. The CDR3 has 15 amino acids. V was trimmed by 0 bases and J by 4 bases, leaving 12 bases between them. Germline loops: CDR1 MNHEY, CDR2 SVGAGI.